The 12 T cell receptor beta chains below were found in one sample sequenced in a study of vaccination effects on CD4 cells after COVID-19 (dated by TCRdb to the early 2020s). Library method: the immunoSEQ multiplex PCR assay. Held by TCRdb, this immuneACCESS table contains in-frame sequences only and omits some clones. Under half of the omission traces to an unresolved V gene where checked; the cause of the rest is unknown. In this sample the table shows tens of thousands of clones, around 75% of which occur a single time. Of the sample, around 38% falls within the top ten clones. These receptors have no identified antigens. In the ViraFEST assay, PBMC were stimulated with viral peptide pools, and TCR sequencing was then used to find antigen-specific CD4+ T cell clonotypes based on their expansion. After less than eleven days of culture, CD4+ T cells were isolated with the EasySep CD4+ T cell isolation kit. Convalescent patients had PCR-confirmed SARS-CoV-2 infection between March and December 2020, before Alpha, Beta and Delta variants emerged in the United States.

The source material was CD4+ T cells from PBMCs cultured with a peptide pool, sampled before COVID-19 vaccination. All receptors derive from a human donor who had a prior SARS-CoV-2 infection.

The V call is TRBV7-8, the J call TRBJ2-7; D call uncertain. Between the trimmed V and J ends, which lost 5 bases and 0 bases, there was a span of 11 bases. CDR1 and CDR2 (germline): SGHVS, FQNEAQ. CDR3 size: 14 residues. CDR3 nucleotides: TGTGCCAGCAGCCAGACTGAGAGCTCCTACGAGCAGTACTTC. The encoded protein is CASSQTESSYEQYF.

This rearrangement joins TRBV18 to TRBJ1-2, with a tentative D call TRBD1 (5 bases). The CDR3 is made up of 14 amino acids. Trimming left V 3 bases short and J 0 bases short, with 8 bases between. Germline V CDR1 and CDR2: KGHSH, LQKENI. Here the CDR3 DNA reads TGTGCCAGCTCACCGGCAGGGACTAACTATGGCTACACCTTC. Protein sequence: CASSPAGTNYGYTF.

The chain recombines TRBV19 with TRBJ2-7; 13 bases are shared with TRBD2. CDR1 is LNHDA and CDR2 is SQIVND in the germline V gene (reference sequence). This CDR3 comprises 15 residues. With V trimmed by 4 bases and J by 3 bases, 3 bases remained unmatched. This CDR3 is CASSRGTSGDYEQYF. The CDR3 nucleotides read TGTGCCAGTAGTAGGGGGACTAGCGGGGACTACGAGCAGTACTTC.

The V call is TRBV7-3, the J call TRBJ2-7, with D unresolved. CDR3 size: 13 residues. Between the trimmed V and J ends, which lost 2 bases and 3 bases, there was a span of 8 bases. CDR1 is SGHTA, CDR2 FQGTGA, per germline. CDR3 DNA sequence: TGTGCCAGCAGCTTAGGTCCGATCTACGAGCAGTACTTC. Its protein is CASSLGPIYEQYF.

CDR3 in DNA: TGTGCCAGCAGGACTGAGCGGGGGGCCTACGAGCAGTACTTC. Protein product: CASRTERGAYEQYF. V gene TRBV6-5 combines with J gene TRBJ2-7; 9 bases map to TRBD2. Per germline, CDR1 MNHEY and CDR2 SVGAGI. V lost 6 bases to trimming and J lost 2 bases; unmatched junction nucleotides: 5. The CDR3 length is 14 residues.

The rearrangement joins TRBV9 to TRBJ1-5; D remains ambiguous. The germline gives CDR1 SGDLS, CDR2 YYNGEE. The length of the CDR3 is 14 residues. V was clipped by 0 bases and J by 5 bases, with 9 bases between them. The CDR3 DNA follows: TGTGCCAGCAGCGTAGGCGGACGGGATCAGCCCCAGCATTTT. Translation gives CASSVGGRDQPQHF.

J is TRBJ2-3 and V is TRBV2; 9 bases are shared with TRBD2. The germline CDR1 and CDR2 sequences are SNHLY and FYNNEI. The CDR3 extends over 15 amino acids. The V gene end was trimmed by 4 bases and the J gene end by 5 bases; junction bases not matched to a gene: 7. CDR3 region: CASSVASGVVDTQYF. The CDR3 region has the DNA TGTGCCAGCAGTGTCGCTAGCGGGGTGGTAGATACGCAGTATTTT.

The gene calls are TRBV13 and TRBJ1-1; TRBD1 might be the D (5 bases). Trimming cost V 2 bases and J 3 bases, with 13 bases left between them. Germline V lookup: CDR1 PRHDT, CDR2 FYEKMQ (reference sequence). The CDR3 has 15 amino acids. The CDR3 sequence: CASSLKFWGDTEAFF. The CDR3 DNA follows: TGTGCCAGCAGCTTAAAGTTTTGGGGGGACACTGAAGCTTTCTTT.

The V call is TRBV29-1, the J call TRBJ2-1; 13 nucleotides line up with TRBD2. CDR1 and CDR2 (germline): SQVTM, ANQGSEA. This CDR3 region has 16 residues. V lost 3 bases and J lost 5; bases outside the gene matches: 7. CDR3 nucleotide sequence: TGCAGCGTTGATACTAGCGGGGGGGCAGACCACAATGAGCAGTTCTTC. Translating gives CSVDTSGGADHNEQFF.

The genes are TRBV6-4 and TRBJ2-1, with D perhaps TRBD2 (6 bases). Trimming pared 0 bases from V and 0 bases from J, leaving 6 bases between. Germline values: CDR1 MRHNA, CDR2 SNTAGT. This CDR3 has 15 amino acids. The CDR3 is CASSDSSGSYNEQFF. In DNA, the CDR3 is TGTGCCAGCAGTGACTCTAGCGGCTCCTACAATGAGCAGTTCTTC.

This clone was found once. The chain carries TRBV18 and TRBJ2-7; D is perhaps TRBD2 (5 bases). Germline V gives CDR1 KGHSH, CDR2 LQKENI. V shed 4 bases and J shed 3 bases, with 10 bases lying between them. There are 13 residues in the CDR3. The CDR3, as DNA: TGTGCCAGCTCACGTCGGGATAACTACGAGCAGTACTTC. Residues: CASSRRDNYEQYF. Based on the CDR3 plus reference TRBV18 and TRBJ2-7, the full variable domain is NAGVMQNPRHLVRRRGQEARLRCSPMKGHSHVYWYRQLPEEGLKFMVYLQKENIIDESGMPKERFSAEFPKEGPSILRIQQVVRGDSAAYFCASSRRDNYEQYFGPGTRLTVT.

V is TRBV3-1 (or the pseudogene TRBV3-2) and J is TRBJ1-5, with unresolved D. Germline assignment: CDR1 LGHDT and CDR2 YNNKEL (reference sequence). This CDR3 contains 14 residues. The V gene lost 1 base and the J gene lost 4 bases, with 8 bases spanning the gap. This CDR3 is CASSQGWDNQPQHF. For the CDR3, the DNA is TGTGCCAGCAGCCAAGGTTGGGATAATCAGCCCCAGCATTTT.